The 22 T cell receptor beta chains below all came from one sample that was sequenced in a study of T-cell memory formation after mild COVID-19 (TCRdb year 2021). The library was produced with 5' RACE. The sample was run on an Illumina NovaSeq 6000. In-frame beta chains were kept once TCRdb had trimmed the public reads at Q25 with fastp and called clones with MiXCR. Every distinct CDR3 protein forms one entry, paired with its most common genes and DNA. In all, the sample holds approximately 260,000 distinct CDR3 sequences, and about a sixth of those were seen once. The ten largest clones add up to around 23% of the sample. The sequenced sample consisted of PBMCs or a T cell subset sorted from them (not recorded which). The origin of the receptors is a man aged 18 to 29 who had mild COVID-19 (a few samples of this study predate the infection). The sample titles of this study are shuffled in the database, so cell type and time point are left out; the donor was told from shared clones.

This clonotype was recorded only once. CDR3 residues: CASSRTGSQAFF. DNA of the CDR3: TGTGCCAGCAGTCGAACAGGGTCCCAAGCTTTCTTT. The chain joins TRBV6-5 to TRBJ1-1, with a possible D match to TRBD1 (6 bases). Germline-derived CDR1 and CDR2 are MNHEY and SVGAGI. The CDR3 covers 12 residues. V lost 5 bases, J lost 9 bases, and 13 bases lay in between.

This clonotype occurred a few times. V gene TRBV5-4 combines with J gene TRBJ2-6; D gene ambiguous. Trimming shortened V by 4 bases and J by 10 bases, and 15 bases separated the two germline ends. The CDR3 is made up of 14 amino acids. CDR1 SGHNT and CDR2 YYREEE come from the germline V gene (reference sequence). CDR3 residues: CASSAADGPNVLTF. CDR3 in DNA: TGTGCCAGCAGCGCGGCGGACGGCCCAAACGTCCTGACTTTC.

This clonotype was observed a handful of times. The rearrangement uses TRBV7-2 and TRBJ1-2; TRBD1 matches 9 bases. This CDR3 comprises 15 residues. Germline trimming cut 5 bases from V and 7 bases from J; bases unmatched to any gene: 11. In germline, CDR1 is SGHTA, CDR2 FQGNSA. Written as DNA, the CDR3 is TGTGCCAGCAGCCCTTGGGACAGGGAGTTAGGTGGCTACACCTTC. As protein: CASSPWDRELGGYTF.

The table lists this clonotype with a few counts. V and J are TRBV12-3 or TRBV12-4 and TRBJ2-3, with 8 bases matching TRBD1. The CDR3 length is 15 residues. After removal of 3 bases from V and 4 bases from J, the junction contained 6 bases not matched to a gene. Written as DNA, the CDR3 is TGTGCCAGCAGTTTGGACAGGGCAGGGGCAGATACGCAGTATTTT. It encodes CASSLDRAGADTQYF.

Concerning this clonotype: This may come from a read error, since a much larger clone is one base off. This chain joins TRBV5-5 and TRBJ2-5, with TRBD2 identical over 7 bases. Germline assignment: CDR1 SGHKS and CDR2 YYEKEE (reference sequence). V gave up 7 bases and J gave up 4 bases; unmatched junction bases: 10. The CDR3 loop spans 14 amino acids. CDR3 protein: CASGHGGTGETQYF. The CDR3, as DNA: TGTGCCAGCGGTCACGGGGGGACCGGAGAGACCCAGTACTTC.

This clonotype was detected a few times. The J gene is TRBJ2-5, the V gene TRBV7-2, with 13 bases aligning to TRBD2. Germline lookup yields CDR1 SGHTA and CDR2 FQGNSA. With V trimmed by 7 bases and J by 2 bases, 4 bases remained unmatched. The CDR3 consists of 15 residues. CDR3 protein: CASKSGLAGQETQYF. CDR3 bases: TGTGCCAGCAAATCGGGACTAGCGGGGCAAGAGACCCAGTACTTC.

Ten or more counts support this clonotype. The rearrangement joins TRBV12-3 or TRBV12-4 to TRBJ1-5; no reliable D call. The CDR3 loop spans 12 amino acids. The V end lost 5 bases, the J end lost 3 bases, and 5 bases lay between the germline ends. The CDR3 DNA reads TGTGCCAGCAGTCTCGACAATCAGCCCCAGCATTTT. As protein: CASSLDNQPQHF.

The rearrangement links TRBV7-2 to TRBJ2-2; tentative D call: TRBD2 (5 bases). This CDR3 region has 17 residues. Germline V lookup: CDR1 SGHTA, CDR2 FQGNSA. Trimming shortened V by 0 bases and J by 1 base, and 12 bases separated the two germline ends. The CDR3 reads CASSLALNGVNTGELFF. The CDR3 region has the DNA TGTGCCAGCAGCTTAGCGCTTAACGGGGTGAACACCGGGGAGCTGTTTTTT.

This clonotype was seen a handful of times. The DNA for the CDR3 is TGTGCCAGCAGTTTTAGGGCTTTGAGGTATGAAGCTTTCTTT. Amino acids: CASSFRALRYEAFF. This chain connects TRBV12-3 or TRBV12-4 to TRBJ1-1; D remains ambiguous. Trimming took 3 bases from V and 7 from J, leaving 15 bases between them. CDR3 length: 14 residues.

This clonotype was detected many times. V is TRBV5-5 and J is TRBJ2-1; 9 bases map to TRBD2. CDR1 and CDR2 (germline): SGHKS, YYEKEE (reference sequence). V lost 2 bases and J lost 14; bases outside the gene matches: 8. The length of the CDR3 is 13 residues. The DNA for the CDR3 is TGTGCCAGCAGCTTTCTTGCGGGGGGGCCGGAGTTCTTC. This gives the protein CASSFLAGGPEFF.

Many counts were recorded for this clonotype. The V gene is TRBV2, the J gene TRBJ2-4; 11 bases align to TRBD2. The CDR3 runs to 18 residues. Germline lookup yields CDR1 SNHLY and CDR2 FYNNEI. J lost 0 bases, V lost 3 bases, and 7 bases had no gene match. Here the CDR3 DNA reads TGTGCCAGCAGTGATTTGGGACTAGCGGCTAGAGCCAAAAACATTCAGTACTTC. Encoded protein: CASSDLGLAARAKNIQYF.

The CDR3 loop reads CASSARSGTEAFF. The CDR3 DNA reads as TGTGCCAGCAGCGCCAGGTCGGGCACTGAAGCTTTCTTT. The gene calls are TRBV5-5 and TRBJ1-1; D unclear. Trimming left V 4 bases short and J 4 bases short, with 11 bases between. This CDR3 is built from 13 residues. Germline V lookup: CDR1 SGHKS, CDR2 YYEKEE (reference sequence).

This clonotype showed up just a few times. The V and J genes are TRBV4-1 and TRBJ2-1; the D call may be TRBD1 or TRBD2 (6 bases each). Between the trimmed V and J ends, which lost 3 bases and 0 bases, there was a span of 12 bases. Germline CDR1 and CDR2: MGHRA and YSYEKL. CDR3 length equals 16 residues. In nucleotides, the CDR3 is TGCGCCAGCAGCCAGAGGGGGGCCAGCTCCTACAATGAGCAGTTCTTC. Translated, it gives CASSQRGASSYNEQFF.

This clonotype was observed a handful of times. V gene TRBV5-1 combines with J gene TRBJ2-1; TRBD2 agrees at 13 bases. The CDR3 runs to 15 residues. Germline V lookup: CDR1 SGHRS, CDR2 YFSETQ. V gave up 6 bases and J gave up 6 bases; unmatched junction bases: 6. Here the CDR3 reads CASTSGTSGTNEQFF. DNA for the CDR3: TGCGCCAGCACCTCCGGGACTAGCGGGACCAATGAGCAGTTCTTC.

The chain recombines TRBV2 with TRBJ2-4, with a possible D match to TRBD2 (5 bases). The CDR3 is 15 amino acids. V gave up 7 bases and J gave up 5 bases, with 18 bases separating them. Looked up from germline, CDR1 is SNHLY and CDR2 is FYNNEI. The CDR3 sequence is CASTNDVGAENIQYF. The CDR3 coding sequence is TGTGCCAGCACAAACGATGTGGGAGCGGAAAACATTCAGTACTTC.

The V gene is TRBV4-3, the J gene TRBJ1-3; unclear D gene. The CDR3 is made up of 16 amino acids. V lost 0 bases and J lost 0, with 9 bases in between. Germline V gene data show CDR1 as LGHNA and CDR2 as YSLEER. As DNA, the CDR3 is TGCGCCAGCAGCCAAGACAGGATCCACTCTGGAAACACCATATATTTT. This gives the protein CASSQDRIHSGNTIYF.

The rearrangement links TRBV4-3 to TRBJ1-1, with D maybe TRBD1 (6 bases). Germline V CDR1 and CDR2: LGHNA, YSLEER. V was cut by 3 bases and J by 3 bases, with 14 bases left in between. The CDR3 totals 15 residues. CDR3 in amino acids: CASSHIYREDTEAFF. In nucleotides, the CDR3 is TGCGCCAGCAGCCACATTTACAGGGAGGACACTGAAGCTTTCTTT.

The V call is TRBV29-1, the J call TRBJ2-1, with 8 positions matching TRBD1. V lost 8 bases to trimming and J lost 5 bases; unmatched junction nucleotides: 5. The CDR3 extends over 12 amino acids. The germline V gene has CDR1 SQVTM and CDR2 ANQGSEA. The CDR3 loop is CSTDRVNNEQFF. CDR3 sequence (DNA): TGCAGCACGGACAGGGTAAACAATGAGCAGTTCTTC.

This chain joins TRBV3-1 and TRBJ2-7, with TRBD1 as a possible D gene (5 bases). This CDR3 has 15 amino acids. Germline loops: CDR1 LGHDT, CDR2 YNNKEL (reference sequence). V lost 4 bases to trimming and J lost 0 bases, with 13 bases between them. The CDR3 protein is CASSPVLTDSYEQYF. The CDR3 DNA reads TGTGCCAGCAGCCCGGTTCTGACAGACTCCTACGAGCAGTACTTC.

This clonotype came up many times. V gene TRBV4-1 combines with J gene TRBJ2-5; 9 nucleotides agree with TRBD2. CDR1 MGHRA and CDR2 YSYEKL come from the germline V gene. This CDR3 is 16 amino acids long. The V segment lost 6 bases and the J segment 1 base; nucleotides outside the gene matches: 9. CDR3 nucleotides: TGCGCCAGCAGGAATTTAGCGGGGGCCCGCCAAGAGACCCAGTACTTC. It specifies CASRNLAGARQETQYF.

Many counts were recorded for this clonotype. This chain uses TRBV2 with TRBJ1-1; D possibly corresponds to TRBD1 (6 bases). This CDR3 has 13 amino acids. Germline CDR1 and CDR2: SNHLY and FYNNEI. Between the trimmed V and J ends, which lost 4 bases and 4 bases, there was a span of 10 bases. CDR3 coding DNA: TGTGCCAGCAGTGTGGGGGCGGGCACTGAAGCTTTCTTT. This codes for CASSVGAGTEAFF.

The chain carries TRBV20-1 and TRBJ2-3; 9 bases fit TRBD2. The ends lost 3 bases at V and 0 bases at J; junction bases unmatched: 10. From germline, CDR1 is DFQATT and CDR2 SNEGSKA (reference sequence). This CDR3 region has 17 residues. The CDR3 bases are TGCAGTGCTAGCAGGCGGGGGGGTTCTCCTAGCACAGATACGCAGTATTTT. It is translated as CSASRRGGSPSTDTQYF.